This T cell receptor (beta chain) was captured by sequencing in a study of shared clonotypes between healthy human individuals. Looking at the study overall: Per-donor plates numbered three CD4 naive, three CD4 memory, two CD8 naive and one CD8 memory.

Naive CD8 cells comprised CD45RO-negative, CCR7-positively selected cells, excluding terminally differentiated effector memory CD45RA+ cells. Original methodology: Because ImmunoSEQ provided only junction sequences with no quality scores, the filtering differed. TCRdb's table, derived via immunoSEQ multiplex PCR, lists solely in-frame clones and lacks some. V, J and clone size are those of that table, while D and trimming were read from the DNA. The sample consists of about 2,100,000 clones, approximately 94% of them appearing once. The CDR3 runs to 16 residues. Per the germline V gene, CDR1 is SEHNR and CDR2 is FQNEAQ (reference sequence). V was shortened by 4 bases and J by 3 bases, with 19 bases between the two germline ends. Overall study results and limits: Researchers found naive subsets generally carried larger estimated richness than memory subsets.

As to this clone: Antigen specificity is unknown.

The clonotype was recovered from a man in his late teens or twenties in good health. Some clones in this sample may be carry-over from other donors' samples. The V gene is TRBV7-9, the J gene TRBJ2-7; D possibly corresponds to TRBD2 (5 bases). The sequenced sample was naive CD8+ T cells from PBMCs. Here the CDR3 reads CASSSVNVRVFYEQYF. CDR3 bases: TGTGCCAGCAGCTCGGTTAACGTGCGGGTTTTCTACGAGCAGTACTTC.